Sequencing of this T cell receptor beta chain was carried out in a study of Graves' ophthalmopathy and Graves' hyperthyroidism. The study, taken as a whole, reports: The 13-signature model separated ophthalmopathy from stable hyperthyroidism at around 88% sensitivity and about 81% specificity. Blood samples also showed most expanded thyroid clonotypes exceeding 0.001 frequency. The model flagged ophthalmopathy progression at over 60% sensitivity and 72% to 75% specificity.

Germline CDR1 reads SGHAT; CDR2 reads FQDESV (reference sequence). This CDR3 is 13 amino acids long. The V end lost 5 bases, the J end lost 5 bases, and 12 bases lay between the germline ends. TCR beta CDR3 regions were amplified from RNA transcripts. Amplification began with first-round RT-PCR using HTBI primers, then second-round multiplex PCR was performed. Using its own MiXCR run on the multiplex PCR reads, TCRdb lists one record per CDR3 protein. This table holds about 1.1 million distinct CDR3 sequences, 36% found once. There are many counts of this clonotype. The antigen is unknown. The source material was peripheral blood or thyroid tissue (not recorded which). The chain is built from TRBV11-1 and TRBJ2-5; no clear D. This receptor was taken from an adult man with Graves' hyperthyroidism. The CDR3: CASSEEAMETQYF. For the CDR3, the DNA is TGTGCCAGCAGCGAAGAGGCCATGGAGACCCAGTACTTC. Drawing the rest from reference TRBV11-1 and TRBJ2-5, the complete variable domain is EAEVAQSPRYKITEKSQAVAFWCDPISGHATLYWYRQILGQGPELLVQFQDESVVDDSQLPKDRFSAERLKGVDSTLKIQPAELGDSAMYLCASSEEAMETQYFGPGTRLLVL.